Listed here is a single T cell receptor (beta chain). No cognate antigen has been identified for it. No much larger clone exists at a distance of one base, and base qualities are not known. The sample's treatment or condition label is to be understood as: in vitro stimulation with specific CMV peptide epitopes to enrich CMV-specific T cells. The sample comes from a study of T cell repertoires in cytomegalovirus infection (dated by TCRdb to about 2019). Concerning the study at large: Alongside well-studied HLA-B-restricted epitopes, the peptide stimulations were aimed at recently identified HLA-C-restricted CMV epitopes, whose presentation resists viral immunomodulation. Because public TCR beta signatures pointed to carriage of CMV infection together with the matching HLA type, the HLA type of each donor mattered for the analysis.

Measured from the cysteine to the phenylalanine, the CDR3 is 16 residues long. The retained sequence is limited to the CDR3, 48 bases, with the frame set at the first base. CDR1 SEHNR and CDR2 FQNEAQ are derived from the germline V gene (reference sequence). V is cut by 1 base and J by 2 bases, and the space between the germline ends is 9 bases. Summary of the overall study and its limitations: In both this cohort and an independent cohort of several hundred donors, the cumulative frequency of public TCR beta family members distinguished carriers of CMV infection plus the relevant HLA type. The ex vivo response was dominated by HLA-C-restricted CMV-specific TCR beta clonotypes, which also provided the single most frequent clonotype in two of eight donors.

Sequencing took place on an Illumina HiSeq 1500. In-frame beta chains were kept once TCRdb had trimmed the public reads at Q25 with fastp and called clones with MiXCR. Rows matching on CDR3 protein sequence are summarized as one entry with the most common DNA and genes. The sample table holds about 770,000 distinct CDR3 sequences, of which 29% were seen once. Under 15% of the sample belongs to the ten largest clones. The rearrangement combines TRBV7-9 with TRBJ2-6; no D gene is confidently identified. The receptor was isolated from a human donor in good health (CMV status not recorded). Some clones in this sample may be carry-over from other donors' samples. This material consisted of cultured CD8+ T cells from PBMCs, taken from culture after CMV antigen stimulation. The bases are TGTGCCAGCAGCTTAGACCAGACCCCTGGGGCCAACGTCCTGACTTTC. It specifies CASSLDQTPGANVLTF.